This T cell receptor (beta chain) emerged from a study of cytotoxic CD8 clonotypes in ibrutinib-treated CLL. For the study at large: The authors obtained response samples at a median of about 13 months of treatment, range 6 to 36.

As to this clone: Its antigen is as yet unknown.

The V and J ends lost 4 bases and 1 base, in that order; junction bases with no gene match: 12. The CDR3 extends over 17 amino acids. CDR1 is SGHRS and CDR2 is YFSETQ in the germline V gene. The study's findings and limits: Clonality increased at ibrutinib response and stayed stable in sustained remission. At progression, however, it fell back toward baseline.

The assay was immunoSEQ multiplex PCR, and TCRdb's table has in-frame clones only and misses some. The sample yields some 200,000 clones, around 70% seen once. The source of this sequence is a human donor with chronic lymphocytic leukemia. The chain links TRBV5-1 to TRBJ1-1; 8 bases agree with TRBD1. The sample was PBMCs, taken after 12 months of ibrutinib treatment. The CDR3 sequence is CASSVGQGVFSNTEAFF. The CDR3 nucleotides read TGCGCCAGCAGCGTTGGACAGGGCGTTTTTTCGAACACTGAAGCTTTCTTT.